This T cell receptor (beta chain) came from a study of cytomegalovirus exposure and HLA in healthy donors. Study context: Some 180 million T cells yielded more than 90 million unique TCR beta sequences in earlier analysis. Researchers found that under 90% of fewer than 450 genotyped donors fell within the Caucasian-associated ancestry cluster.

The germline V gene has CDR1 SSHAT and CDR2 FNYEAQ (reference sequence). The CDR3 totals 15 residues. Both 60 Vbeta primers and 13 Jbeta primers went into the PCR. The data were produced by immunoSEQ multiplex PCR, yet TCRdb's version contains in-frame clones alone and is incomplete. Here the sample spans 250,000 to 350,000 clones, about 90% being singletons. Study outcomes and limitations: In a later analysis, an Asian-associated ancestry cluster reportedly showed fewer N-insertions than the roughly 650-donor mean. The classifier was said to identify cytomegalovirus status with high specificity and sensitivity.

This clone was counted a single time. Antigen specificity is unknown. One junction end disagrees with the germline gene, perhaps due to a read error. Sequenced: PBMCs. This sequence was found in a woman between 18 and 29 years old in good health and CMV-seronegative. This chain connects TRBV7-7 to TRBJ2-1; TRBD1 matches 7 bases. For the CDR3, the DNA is TGTGCTAGCAGCTTAGTTACAGGGGCTTACAATGAGCAGTTCTTC. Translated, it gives CASSLVTGAYNEQFF.